The 8 T cell receptor beta chains in this list originate from one sample, sequenced in a study of T cells in Graves' hyperthyroidism and ophthalmopathy. RNA transcripts yielded amplified TCR beta CDR3 regions. TCR CDR3 underwent first-round RT-PCR with the HTBI primer set. One entry per CDR3 protein, called by TCRdb with MiXCR from the multiplex PCR reads. The sample lists roughly 240,000 distinct CDR3 sequences; approximately 23% were seen once. The specimen was blood. These receptors were obtained from a woman between 35 and 50 years old with Graves' ophthalmopathy.

This clonotype is deemed medium-sized. The J gene is TRBJ2-5, the V gene TRBV12-3 or TRBV12-4; 7 bases agree with TRBD2. The CDR3 has 15 amino acids. The V segment lost 6 bases and the J segment 5 bases; nucleotides outside the gene matches: 12. DNA for the CDR3: TGTGCCAGCAGCCTCAGGGCGGGAGAGGGGGAGACCCAGTACTTC. Residues: CASSLRAGEGETQYF.

This clonotype was counted ten times or more. The rearrangement links TRBV6-2 or TRBV6-3 to TRBJ1-1; 7 bases map to TRBD1. CDR3 length equals 13 residues. V lost 3 bases, J lost 11 bases, and 9 bases stayed unmatched. Per the germline V gene, CDR1 is MNHEY and CDR2 is SVGEGT. The CDR3 loop reads CASSYEGTDGAFF. CDR3 DNA sequence: TGTGCCAGCAGTTATGAAGGGACAGATGGCGCTTTCTTT.

With respect to this clonotype: The junction departs from germline at one end; a sequencing error may be responsible. J is TRBJ1-1 and V is TRBV18; maybe TRBD1 (6 bases). The CDR3 has 15 residues. Germline CDR1 reads KGHSH; CDR2 reads LQKENI. CDR3 sequence: CATSTYVQGGTEAFF. The CDR3 DNA is TGTGCCACCTCAACCTATGTACAGGGCGGGACTGAAGCTTTCTTT.

The chain combines TRBV6-1 with TRBJ2-7, with 7 positions matching TRBD1. Losses at the gene ends were 7 bases for V and 1 base for J; bases not matched to a gene: 7. Germline V gene sequence: CDR1 MNHNS, CDR2 SASEGT. The CDR3 contains 14 residues. The CDR3 DNA sequence: TGTGCCAGCACGTGGCAGGGGGAATCCTACGAGCAGTACTTC. Translating it yields CASTWQGESYEQYF.

The rearrangement links TRBV11-2 to TRBJ1-2; D gene ambiguous. The germline V and J ends were trimmed by 5 bases and 4 bases, with 11 bases remaining between them. CDR1 is SGHAT, CDR2 FQNNGV, per germline. This CDR3 has 13 residues. The CDR3 DNA reads as TGTGCCAGCAGCGCAACAAGGGCCTATGGCTACACCTTC. This gives the protein CASSATRAYGYTF.

This clonotype came up many times. The chain employs TRBV28 and TRBJ2-7, with 10 bases matching TRBD2. The V segment lost 1 base and the J segment 0 bases; nucleotides outside the gene matches: 9. This CDR3 contains 18 residues. Germline values: CDR1 MDHEN, CDR2 SYDVKM. The DNA for the CDR3 is TGTGCCAGCAGTTTATCCCTCCATAGCGGGAGGACCTCCTACGAGCAGTACTTC. It yields the protein CASSLSLHSGRTSYEQYF.

This clonotype was recorded at least ten times. The chain joins TRBV9 to TRBJ1-2; 7 positions agree with TRBD1. The V gene's germline CDR1 is SGDLS and CDR2 YYNGEE. This CDR3 is built from 13 residues. Trimming at V came to 4 bases and at J to 3 bases, leaving 3 bases not matched to a gene. Written as DNA, the CDR3 is TGTGCCAGCAGCTTCACAGGGGACTATGGCTACACCTTC. Translated, it gives CASSFTGDYGYTF.

This clonotype was counted many times. V usage is TRBV27 and J usage is TRBJ1-2, with D hard to call. The CDR3 runs to 18 residues. Germline V gene data show CDR1 as MNHEY and CDR2 as SMNVEV (reference sequence). V dropped 3 bases and J dropped 0 bases, with 20 bases sitting between them. CDR3 loop: CASSFVTHGRRPNYGYTF. The CDR3 bases are TGTGCCAGCAGTTTCGTTACTCACGGGCGGCGCCCTAACTATGGCTACACCTTC.